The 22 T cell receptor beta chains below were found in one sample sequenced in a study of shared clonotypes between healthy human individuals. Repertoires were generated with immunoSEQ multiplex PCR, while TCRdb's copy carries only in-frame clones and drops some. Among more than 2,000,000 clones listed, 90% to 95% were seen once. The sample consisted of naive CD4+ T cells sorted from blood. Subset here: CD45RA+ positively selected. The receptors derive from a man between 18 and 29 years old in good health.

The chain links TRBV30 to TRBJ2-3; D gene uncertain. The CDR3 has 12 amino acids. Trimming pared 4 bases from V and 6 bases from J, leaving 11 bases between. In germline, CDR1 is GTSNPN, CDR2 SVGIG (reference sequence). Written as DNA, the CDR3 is TGTGCCTGGAAGAGCGTGCGGGATACGCAGTATTTT. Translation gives CAWKSVRDTQYF.

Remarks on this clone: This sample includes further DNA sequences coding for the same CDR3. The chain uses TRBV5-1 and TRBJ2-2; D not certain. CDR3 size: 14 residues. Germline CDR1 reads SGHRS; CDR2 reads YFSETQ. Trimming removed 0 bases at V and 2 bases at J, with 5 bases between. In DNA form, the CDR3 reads TGCGCCAGCAGCTTGGACACTAACACCGGGGAGCTGTTTTTT. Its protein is CASSLDTNTGELFF.

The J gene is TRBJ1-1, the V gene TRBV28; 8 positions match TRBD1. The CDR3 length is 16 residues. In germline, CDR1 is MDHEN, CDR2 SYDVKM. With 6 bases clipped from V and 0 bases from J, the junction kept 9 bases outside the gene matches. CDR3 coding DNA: TGTGCCAGCAGCTTCCCACAGGGGGACCTGAACACTGAAGCTTTCTTT. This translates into CASSFPQGDLNTEAFF.

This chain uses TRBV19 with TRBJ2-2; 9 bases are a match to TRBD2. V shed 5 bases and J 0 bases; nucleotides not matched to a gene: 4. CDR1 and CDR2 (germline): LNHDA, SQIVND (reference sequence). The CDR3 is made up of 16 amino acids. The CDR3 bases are TGTGCCAGTAGTGACCTAGCGGGGCCGAACACCGGGGAGCTGTTTTTT. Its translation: CASSDLAGPNTGELFF.

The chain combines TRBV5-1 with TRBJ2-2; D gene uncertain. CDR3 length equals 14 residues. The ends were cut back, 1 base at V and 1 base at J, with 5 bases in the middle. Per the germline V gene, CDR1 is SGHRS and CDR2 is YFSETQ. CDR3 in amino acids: CASSLIGNTGELFF. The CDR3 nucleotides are TGCGCCAGCAGCTTGATCGGGAACACCGGGGAGCTGTTTTTT.

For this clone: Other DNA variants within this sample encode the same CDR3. CDR3 loop: CASSYSGEQYF. The DNA of the CDR3 is TGTGCCAGCAGTTACTCGGGTGAGCAGTACTTC. The chain links TRBV6-5 to TRBJ2-7; D is undetermined. The CDR3 has 11 residues. The ends were cut back, 0 bases at V and 7 bases at J, with 4 bases in the middle. Germline V gene lookup returns CDR1 MNHEY and CDR2 SVGAGI.

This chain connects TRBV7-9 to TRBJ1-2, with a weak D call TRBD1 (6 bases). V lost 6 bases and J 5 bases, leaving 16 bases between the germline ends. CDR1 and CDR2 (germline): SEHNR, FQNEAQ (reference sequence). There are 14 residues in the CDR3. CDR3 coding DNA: TGTGCCAGCAGTACCGAACAGGGACGGTATGGCTACACCTTC. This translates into CASSTEQGRYGYTF. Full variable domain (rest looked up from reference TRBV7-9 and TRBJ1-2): DTGVSQNPRHKITKRGQNVTFRCDPISEHNRLYWYRQTLGQGPEFLTYFQNEAQLEKSRLLSDRFSAERPKGSFSTLEIQRTEQGDSAMYLCASSTEQGRYGYTFGSGTRLTVV.

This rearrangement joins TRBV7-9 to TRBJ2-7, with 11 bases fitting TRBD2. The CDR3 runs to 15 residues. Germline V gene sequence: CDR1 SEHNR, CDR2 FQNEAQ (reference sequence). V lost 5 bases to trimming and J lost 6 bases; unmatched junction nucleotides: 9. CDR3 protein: CASSRTGTSGFEQYF. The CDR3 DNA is TGTGCCAGCAGCAGAACCGGGACTAGCGGTTTCGAGCAGTACTTC.

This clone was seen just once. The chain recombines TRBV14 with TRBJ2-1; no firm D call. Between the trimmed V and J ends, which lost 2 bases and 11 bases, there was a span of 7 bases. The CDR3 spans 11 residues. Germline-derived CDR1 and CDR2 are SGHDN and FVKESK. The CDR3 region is CASSQNSQQFF. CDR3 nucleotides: TGTGCCAGCAGCCAAAACTCACAGCAGTTCTTC.

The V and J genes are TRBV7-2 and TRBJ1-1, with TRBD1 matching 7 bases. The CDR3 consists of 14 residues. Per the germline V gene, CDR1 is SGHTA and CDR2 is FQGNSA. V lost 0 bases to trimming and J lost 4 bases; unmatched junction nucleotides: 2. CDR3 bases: TGTGCCAGCAGCTTAGCAAGGACAGGCACTGAAGCTTTCTTT. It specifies CASSLARTGTEAFF.

The CDR3 DNA is TGCGCCAGCAGTGATCCGGGCTTAAACATGAACACTGAAGCTTTCTTT. This codes for CASSDPGLNMNTEAFF. The chain recombines TRBV5-1 with TRBJ1-1, with D uncertain. The ends were cut back, 5 bases at V and 0 bases at J, with 17 bases in the middle. The CDR3 sequence is 16 residues long. Germline CDR1 and CDR2: SGHRS and YFSETQ.

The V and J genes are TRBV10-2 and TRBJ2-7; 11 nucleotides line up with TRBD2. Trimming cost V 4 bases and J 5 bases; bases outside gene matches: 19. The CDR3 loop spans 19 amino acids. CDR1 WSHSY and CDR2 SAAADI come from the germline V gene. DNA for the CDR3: TGCGCCAGCAGTGGGGTGCTCCAGGGACCACTAGCGGGAGTGGACGAGCAGTACTTC. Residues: CASSGVLQGPLAGVDEQYF.

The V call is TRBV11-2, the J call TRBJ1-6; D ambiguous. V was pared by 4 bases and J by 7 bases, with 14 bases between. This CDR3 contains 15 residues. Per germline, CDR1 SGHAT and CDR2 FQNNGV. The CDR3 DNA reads TGTGCCAGCAGCTCCCAGCTCCCGCCGAATTCACCCCTCCACTTT. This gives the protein CASSSQLPPNSPLHF.

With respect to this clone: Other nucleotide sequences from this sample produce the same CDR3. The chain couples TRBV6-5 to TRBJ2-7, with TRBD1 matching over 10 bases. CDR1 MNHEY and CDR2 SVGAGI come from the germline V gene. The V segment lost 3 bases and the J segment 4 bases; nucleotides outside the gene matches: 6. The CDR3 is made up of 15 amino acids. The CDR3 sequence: CASSYSGQGFYEQYF. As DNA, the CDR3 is TGTGCCAGCAGTTATTCGGGACAGGGGTTTTACGAGCAGTACTTC.

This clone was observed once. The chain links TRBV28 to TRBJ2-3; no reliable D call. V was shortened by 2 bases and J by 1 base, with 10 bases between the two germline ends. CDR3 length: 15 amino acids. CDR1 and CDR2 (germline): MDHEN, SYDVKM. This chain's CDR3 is CASSLGLTGTDTQYF. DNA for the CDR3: TGTGCCAGCAGTTTAGGTCTAACAGGCACAGATACGCAGTATTTT.

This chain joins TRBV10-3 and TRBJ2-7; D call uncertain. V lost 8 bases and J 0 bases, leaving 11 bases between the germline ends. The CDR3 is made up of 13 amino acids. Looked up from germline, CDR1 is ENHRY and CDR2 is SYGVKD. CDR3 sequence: CAISWSSSYEQYF. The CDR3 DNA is TGTGCCATCTCCTGGTCTTCCTCCTACGAGCAGTACTTC.

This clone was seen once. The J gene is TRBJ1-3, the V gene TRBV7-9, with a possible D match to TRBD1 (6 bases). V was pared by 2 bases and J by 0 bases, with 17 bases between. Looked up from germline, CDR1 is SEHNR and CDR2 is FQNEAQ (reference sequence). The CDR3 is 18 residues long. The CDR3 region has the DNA TGTGCCAGCAGCTTAATGTTATCGTGGGGGCTCTCTGGAAACACCATATATTTT. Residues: CASSLMLSWGLSGNTIYF.

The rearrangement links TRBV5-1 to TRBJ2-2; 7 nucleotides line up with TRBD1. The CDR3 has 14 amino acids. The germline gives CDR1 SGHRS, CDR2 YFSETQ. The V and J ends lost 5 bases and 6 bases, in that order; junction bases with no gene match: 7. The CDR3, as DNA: TGCGCCAGCAGTATCACAGGGGAGTCCGGGGAGCTGTTTTTT. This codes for CASSITGESGELFF.

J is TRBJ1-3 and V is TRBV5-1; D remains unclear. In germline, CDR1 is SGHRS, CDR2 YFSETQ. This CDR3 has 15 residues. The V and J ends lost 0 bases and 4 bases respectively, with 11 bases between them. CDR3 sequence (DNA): TGCGCCAGCAGCTTGGGCGGACTGGGGGGAAACACCATATATTTT. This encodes CASSLGGLGGNTIYF.

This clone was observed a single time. CDR3 coding DNA: TGTGCCAGCAGTGTAGTTGGGGCCAACGTCCTGACTTTC. Its protein product is CASSVVGANVLTF. The chain joins TRBV25-1 to TRBJ2-6, with no clear D. The germline gives CDR1 MGHDK, CDR2 SYGVNS. The V and J ends lost 4 bases and 3 bases respectively, with 4 bases between them. The CDR3 covers 13 residues.

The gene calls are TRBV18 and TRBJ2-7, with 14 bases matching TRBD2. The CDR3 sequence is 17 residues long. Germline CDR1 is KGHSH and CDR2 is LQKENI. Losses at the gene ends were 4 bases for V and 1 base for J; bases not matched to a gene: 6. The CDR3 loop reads CASSRGTSGSSSYEQYF. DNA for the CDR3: TGTGCCAGCTCACGCGGGACTAGCGGGAGTTCTTCCTACGAGCAGTACTTC.

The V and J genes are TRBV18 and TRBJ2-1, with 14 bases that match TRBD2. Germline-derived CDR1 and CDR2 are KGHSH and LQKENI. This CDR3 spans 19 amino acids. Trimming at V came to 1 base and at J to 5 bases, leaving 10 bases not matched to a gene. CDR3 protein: CASSPRGLAGVTMNNEQFF. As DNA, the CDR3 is TGTGCCAGCTCACCACGGGGACTAGCGGGAGTCACGATGAACAATGAGCAGTTCTTC.